These T cell receptor beta chains were read from a single sample in a study of vaccination and CD4 T cells after COVID-19. Their antigen targets remain unknown. One entry per CDR3 protein results from TCRdb running MiXCR on the PCR reads. The sample has fewer than 15,000 distinct CDR3 sequences; 40% to 50% are singletons. The sequenced material came from CD4+ T cells from blood, cultured in vitro. The receptors were sampled from a human donor who had recovered from COVID-19. Both conserved end residues are part of each CDR3. Each record gives: CDR3 protein, CDR3 DNA, D gene, clone size, J gene, V gene. D genes are given only for firm matches. Some rows mark clone size as missing; the rest say once, few, many or name a class of expanded clone.

CASSLEGRPNYGYTF TGTGCCAGCAGCTTAGAAGGCAGACCCAACTATGGCTACACCTTC NA NA TRBJ1-2 TRBV11-2
CSAPLAGADTQYF TGCAGTGCGCCTCTAGCGGGCGCGGATACGCAGTATTTT TRBD2 NA TRBJ2-3 TRBV20-1
CASSQSAGNTIYF TGCGCCAGCAGCCAATCAGCAGGAAACACCATATATTTT NA NA TRBJ1-3 TRBV4-3
CSAPGQGSNYGYTF TGCAGTGCACCGGGACAGGGGTCTAACTATGGCTACACCTTC TRBD1 NA TRBJ1-2 TRBV20-1
CASSQMGSNTGELFF TGCGCCAGCAGCCAAATGGGGTCTAACACCGGGGAGCTGTTTTTT NA NA TRBJ2-2 TRBV4-3
CASSFREGGYGKLFF TGTGCCAGCAGCTTCCGGGAGGGGGGATATGGAAAACTGTTTTTT NA NA TRBJ1-4 TRBV7-8
CATSLDISEAFF TGTGCCACCTCTTTAGACATCAGTGAAGCTTTCTTT NA medium-sized TRBJ1-1 TRBV6-1
CSALRAGSGNTIYF TGCAGTGCCCTCAGGGCGGGGAGTGGAAACACCATATATTTT NA few TRBJ1-3 TRBV20-1
CASSTRGRPNPYTF TGTGCCAGCAGCACCCGTGGGAGACCTAATCCCTACACCTTC NA NA TRBJ1-2 TRBV7-2
CASSLARDNSPLHF TGTGCCAGCAGCTTAGCTAGGGATAATTCACCCCTCCACTTT NA medium-sized TRBJ1-6 TRBV7-2
CASSHQGRDGYTF TGCGCCAGCAGCCACCAGGGGAGAGATGGCTACACCTTC NA NA TRBJ1-2 TRBV4-3